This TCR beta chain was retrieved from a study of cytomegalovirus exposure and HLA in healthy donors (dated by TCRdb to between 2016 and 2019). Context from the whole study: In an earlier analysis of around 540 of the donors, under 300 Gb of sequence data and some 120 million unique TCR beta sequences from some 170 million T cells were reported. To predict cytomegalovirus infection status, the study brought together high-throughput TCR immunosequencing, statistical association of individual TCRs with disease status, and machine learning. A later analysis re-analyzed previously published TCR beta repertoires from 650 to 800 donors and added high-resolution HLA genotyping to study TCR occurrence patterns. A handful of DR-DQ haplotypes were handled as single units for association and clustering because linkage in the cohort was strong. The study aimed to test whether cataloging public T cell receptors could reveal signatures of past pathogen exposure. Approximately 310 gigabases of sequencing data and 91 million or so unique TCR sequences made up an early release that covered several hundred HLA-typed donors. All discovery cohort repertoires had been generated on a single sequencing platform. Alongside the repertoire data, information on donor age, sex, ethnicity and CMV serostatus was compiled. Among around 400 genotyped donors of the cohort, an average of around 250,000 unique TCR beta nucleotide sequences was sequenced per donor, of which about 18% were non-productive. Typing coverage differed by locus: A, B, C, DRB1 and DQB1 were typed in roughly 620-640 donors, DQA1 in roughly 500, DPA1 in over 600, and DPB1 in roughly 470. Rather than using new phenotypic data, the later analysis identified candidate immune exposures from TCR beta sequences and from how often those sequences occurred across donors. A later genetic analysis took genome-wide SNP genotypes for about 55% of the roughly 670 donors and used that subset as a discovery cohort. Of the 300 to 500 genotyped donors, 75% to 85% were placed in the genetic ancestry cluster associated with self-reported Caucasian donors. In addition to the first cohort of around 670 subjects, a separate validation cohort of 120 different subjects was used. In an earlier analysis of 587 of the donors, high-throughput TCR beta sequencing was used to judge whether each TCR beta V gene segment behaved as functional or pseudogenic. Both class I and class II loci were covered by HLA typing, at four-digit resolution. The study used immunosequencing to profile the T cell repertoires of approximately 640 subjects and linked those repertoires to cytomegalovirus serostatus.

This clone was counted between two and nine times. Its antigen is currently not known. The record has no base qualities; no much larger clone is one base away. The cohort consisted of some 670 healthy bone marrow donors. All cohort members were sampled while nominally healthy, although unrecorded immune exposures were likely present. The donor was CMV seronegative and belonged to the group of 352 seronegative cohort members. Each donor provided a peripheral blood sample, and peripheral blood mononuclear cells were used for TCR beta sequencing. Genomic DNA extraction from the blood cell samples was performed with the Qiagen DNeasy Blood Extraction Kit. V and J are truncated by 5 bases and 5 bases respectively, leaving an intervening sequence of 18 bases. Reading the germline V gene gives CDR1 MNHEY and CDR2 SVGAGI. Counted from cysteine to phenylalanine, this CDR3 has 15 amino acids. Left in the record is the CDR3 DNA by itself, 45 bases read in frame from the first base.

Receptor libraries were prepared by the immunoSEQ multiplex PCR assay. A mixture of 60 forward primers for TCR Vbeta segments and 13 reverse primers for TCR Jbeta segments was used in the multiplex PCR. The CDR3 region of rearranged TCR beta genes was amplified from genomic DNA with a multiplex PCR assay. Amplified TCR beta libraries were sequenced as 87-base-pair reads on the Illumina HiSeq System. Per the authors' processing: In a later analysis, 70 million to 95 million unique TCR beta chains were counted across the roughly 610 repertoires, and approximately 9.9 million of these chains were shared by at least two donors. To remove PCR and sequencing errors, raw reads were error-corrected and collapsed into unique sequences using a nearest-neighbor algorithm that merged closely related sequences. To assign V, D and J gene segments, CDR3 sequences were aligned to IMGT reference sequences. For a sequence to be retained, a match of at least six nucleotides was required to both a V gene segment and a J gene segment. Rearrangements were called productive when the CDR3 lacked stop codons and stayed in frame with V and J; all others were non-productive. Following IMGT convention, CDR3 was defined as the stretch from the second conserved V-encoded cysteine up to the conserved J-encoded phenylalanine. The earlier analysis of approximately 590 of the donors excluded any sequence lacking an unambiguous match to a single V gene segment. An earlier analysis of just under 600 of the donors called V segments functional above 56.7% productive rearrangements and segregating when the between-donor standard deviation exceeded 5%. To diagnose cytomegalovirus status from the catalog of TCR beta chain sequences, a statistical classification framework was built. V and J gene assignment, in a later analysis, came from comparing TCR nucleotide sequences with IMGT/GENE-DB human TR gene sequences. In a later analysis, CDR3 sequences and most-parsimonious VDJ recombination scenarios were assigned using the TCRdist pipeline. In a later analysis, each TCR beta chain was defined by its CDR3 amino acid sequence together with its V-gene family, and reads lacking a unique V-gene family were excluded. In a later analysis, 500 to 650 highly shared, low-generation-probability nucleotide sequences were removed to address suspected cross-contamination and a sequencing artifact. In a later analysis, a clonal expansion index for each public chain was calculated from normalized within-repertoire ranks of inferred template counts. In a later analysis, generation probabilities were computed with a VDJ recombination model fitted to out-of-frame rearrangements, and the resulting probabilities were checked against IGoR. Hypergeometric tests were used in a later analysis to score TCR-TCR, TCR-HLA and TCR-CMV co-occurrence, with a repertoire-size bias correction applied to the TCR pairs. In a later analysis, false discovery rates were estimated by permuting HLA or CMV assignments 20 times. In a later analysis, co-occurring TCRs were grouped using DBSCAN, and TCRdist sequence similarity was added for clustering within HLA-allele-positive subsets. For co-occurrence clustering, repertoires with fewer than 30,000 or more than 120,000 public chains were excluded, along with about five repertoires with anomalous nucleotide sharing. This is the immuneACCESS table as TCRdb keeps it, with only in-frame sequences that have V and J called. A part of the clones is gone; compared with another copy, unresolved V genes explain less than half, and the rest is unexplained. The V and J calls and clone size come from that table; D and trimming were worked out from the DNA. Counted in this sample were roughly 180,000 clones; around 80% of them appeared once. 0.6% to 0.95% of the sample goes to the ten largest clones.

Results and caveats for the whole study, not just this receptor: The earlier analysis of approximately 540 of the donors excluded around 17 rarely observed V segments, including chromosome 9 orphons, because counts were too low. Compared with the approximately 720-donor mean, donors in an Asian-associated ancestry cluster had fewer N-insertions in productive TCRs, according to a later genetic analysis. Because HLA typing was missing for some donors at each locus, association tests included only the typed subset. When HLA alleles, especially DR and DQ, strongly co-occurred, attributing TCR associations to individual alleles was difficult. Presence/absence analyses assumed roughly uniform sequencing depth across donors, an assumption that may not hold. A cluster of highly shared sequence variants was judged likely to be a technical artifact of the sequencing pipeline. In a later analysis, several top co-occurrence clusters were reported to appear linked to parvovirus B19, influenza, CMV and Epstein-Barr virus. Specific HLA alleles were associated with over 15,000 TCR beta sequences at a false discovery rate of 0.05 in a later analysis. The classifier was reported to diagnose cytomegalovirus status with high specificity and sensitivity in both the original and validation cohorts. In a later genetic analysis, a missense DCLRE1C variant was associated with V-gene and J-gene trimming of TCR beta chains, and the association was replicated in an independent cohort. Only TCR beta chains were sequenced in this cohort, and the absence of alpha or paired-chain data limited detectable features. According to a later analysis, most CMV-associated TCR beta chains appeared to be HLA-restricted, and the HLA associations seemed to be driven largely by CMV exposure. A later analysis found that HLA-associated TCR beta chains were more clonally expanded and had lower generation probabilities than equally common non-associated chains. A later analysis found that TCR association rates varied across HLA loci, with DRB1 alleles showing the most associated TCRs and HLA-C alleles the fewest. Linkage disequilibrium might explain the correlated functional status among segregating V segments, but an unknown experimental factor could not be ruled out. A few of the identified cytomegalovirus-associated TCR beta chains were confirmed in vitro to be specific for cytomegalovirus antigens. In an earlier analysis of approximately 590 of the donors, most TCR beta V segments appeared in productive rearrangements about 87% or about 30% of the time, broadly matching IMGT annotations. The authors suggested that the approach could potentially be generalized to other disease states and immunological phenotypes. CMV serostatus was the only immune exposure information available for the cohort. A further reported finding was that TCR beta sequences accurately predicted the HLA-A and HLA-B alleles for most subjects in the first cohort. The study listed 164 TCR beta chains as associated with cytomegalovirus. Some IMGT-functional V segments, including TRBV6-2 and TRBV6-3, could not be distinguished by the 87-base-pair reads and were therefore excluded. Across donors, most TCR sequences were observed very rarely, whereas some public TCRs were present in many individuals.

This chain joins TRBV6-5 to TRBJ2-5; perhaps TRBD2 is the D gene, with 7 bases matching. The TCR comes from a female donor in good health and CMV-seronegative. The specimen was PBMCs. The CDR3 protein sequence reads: CASSAGEQGVETQYF. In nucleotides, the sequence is TGTGCCAGCAGTGCGGGGGAACAGGGCGTGGAGACCCAGTACTTC.